The 28 T cell receptor beta chains presented below share a single source sample, sequenced in a study of cytomegalovirus exposure and HLA in healthy donors. The PCR employed 60 Vbeta primers together with 13 Jbeta primers. The repertoire was sequenced with immunoSEQ multiplex PCR; TCRdb's copy has only in-frame clones and lacks some. The sample lists some 200,000 clones; about 12% were seen once. Sequencing was done on a sample of PBMCs. These receptors all come from a man aged 50 or older in good health and CMV-seropositive.

The chain has TRBV27 and TRBJ1-1, with a weak D call TRBD1 (6 bases). V dropped 2 bases and J dropped 1 base, with 11 bases sitting between them. Germline CDR1 and CDR2: MNHEY and SMNVEV (reference sequence). The CDR3 covers 15 residues. Written as DNA, the CDR3 is TGTGCCAGCAGTTTAACAGGGATGTCGAACACTGAAGCTTTCTTT. Protein: CASSLTGMSNTEAFF.

The chain combines TRBV6-5 with TRBJ2-3, with a tentative D call TRBD1 (5 bases). In germline, CDR1 is MNHEY, CDR2 SVGAGI. CDR3 length: 14 residues. The V end was cut by 5 bases, the J end by 7 bases, with 16 bases between. The CDR3 coding sequence is TGTGCCAGCAGTGACGGCCGACAGACACATACGCAGTATTTT. This sequence encodes CASSDGRQTHTQYF.

The sample holds a few counts of this clone. CDR3 in DNA: TGTGCCAGCAGATCCGGGGGACAGGGAGCCAACGTCCTGACTTTC. This sequence encodes CASRSGGQGANVLTF. This chain uses TRBV11-3 with TRBJ2-6; 9 bases line up with TRBD1. V dropped 6 bases and J dropped 7; count of bases not matched to a gene: 7. The CDR3 consists of 15 residues. Germline loops: CDR1 SGHNT, CDR2 YENEEA.

J is TRBJ2-7 and V is TRBV4-3; D possibly corresponds to TRBD1 (5 bases). CDR1 and CDR2 from the germline V gene are LGHNA and YSLEER. The CDR3 consists of 13 residues. Trimming cost V 0 bases and J 9 bases, with 12 bases left between them. CDR3 sequence (DNA): TGCGCCAGCAGCCAAGAAACCGGTACAGGGCAGTACTTC. This sequence encodes CASSQETGTGQYF.

V and J are TRBV10-2 and TRBJ2-3, with 9 positions matching TRBD2. Germline CDR1 WSHSY, CDR2 SAAADI. Trimming removed 7 bases from V and 0 bases from J; junction bases left unmatched: 17. The CDR3 covers 19 residues. The CDR3 spells CASTRGGSGVKTSTDTQYF. CDR3 sequence (DNA): TGCGCCAGCACGCGGGGGGGTAGCGGGGTAAAAACTAGCACAGATACGCAGTATTTT.

The chain's CDR3 is CASSPVARAQTQYF. The CDR3 nucleotides read TGTGCCAGCAGCCCCGTCGCGAGGGCACAGACCCAGTACTTC. The rearrangement links TRBV7-9 to TRBJ2-5, with TRBD2 as a possible D gene (5 bases). Trimming left V 5 bases short and J 6 bases short, with 16 bases between. Germline V CDR1 and CDR2: SEHNR, FQNEAQ (reference sequence). The CDR3 length is 14 residues.

This clone turned up a few times. The rearrangement uses TRBV5-4 and TRBJ1-3; D gene ambiguous. V lost 2 bases to trimming and J lost 4 bases, with 13 bases between them. The CDR3 runs 15 residues. Looked up from germline, CDR1 is SGHNT and CDR2 is YYREEE (reference sequence). The DNA of the CDR3 is TGTGCCAGCAGCTTCAGTGCCTCGGGAGGAAACACCATATATTTT. Translated: CASSFSASGGNTIYF.

This clone was detected a few times. J is TRBJ1-5 and V is TRBV27, with D possibly matching TRBD1 (5 bases). CDR1 is MNHEY and CDR2 is SMNVEV in the germline V gene (reference sequence). Trimming took 5 bases from V and 5 from J, leaving 16 bases between them. The CDR3 spans 15 residues. The CDR3 loop is CASSPSSGGYQPQHF. CDR3 in DNA: TGTGCCAGCAGTCCCTCCTCGGGGGGTTATCAGCCCCAGCATTTT.

This clone has more than one count but fewer than ten. This chain uses TRBV5-4 with TRBJ1-2; TRBD1 matches at 7 bases. Losses at the gene ends were 4 bases for V and 1 base for J; bases not matched to a gene: 4. The length of the CDR3 is 14 residues. Germline values: CDR1 SGHNT, CDR2 YYREEE (reference sequence). Here the CDR3 reads CASSGGQFNYGYTF. The CDR3 bases are TGTGCCAGCAGCGGGGGACAGTTTAACTATGGCTACACCTTC.

V gene TRBV9 combines with J gene TRBJ1-6; 7 bases are a match to TRBD1. The J segment lost 4 bases and the V segment lost 3 bases, leaving 7 bases of the junction unmatched. The CDR3 sequence is 16 residues long. Germline values: CDR1 SGDLS, CDR2 YYNGEE. The CDR3 sequence is CASSAQGMAYNSPLHF. CDR3 DNA sequence: TGTGCCAGCAGCGCACAGGGGATGGCATATAATTCACCCCTCCACTTT.

In its sample, this clone was seen a few times. The chain is built from TRBV11-1 and TRBJ2-7, with D possibly being TRBD1 (6 bases). Trimming shortened V by 6 bases and J by 3 bases, and 15 bases separated the two germline ends. CDR1 and CDR2 (germline): SGHAT, FQDESV (reference sequence). The CDR3 loop spans 14 amino acids. The CDR3: CASSDMTGNYEQYF. The CDR3, as DNA: TGTGCCAGCAGTGACATGACAGGAAACTACGAGCAGTACTTC.

The chain joins TRBV7-2 to TRBJ2-5; 7 bases are shared with TRBD2. V lost 4 bases to trimming and J lost 5 bases; unmatched junction nucleotides: 4. The CDR3 covers 13 residues. Germline V gene lookup returns CDR1 SGHTA and CDR2 FQGNSA. The CDR3 loop reads CASSSRRGETQYF. In nucleotides, the CDR3 is TGTGCCAGCAGCTCCCGGCGGGGGGAGACCCAGTACTTC. Full variable domain (rest looked up from reference TRBV7-2 and TRBJ2-5): GAGVSQSPSNKVTEKGKDVELRCDPISGHTALYWYRQSLGQGLEFLIYFQGNSAPDKSGLPSDRFSAERTGGSVSTLTIQRTQQEDSAVYLCASSSRRGETQYFGPGTRLLVL.

The rearrangement joins TRBV6-1 to TRBJ1-4, with 7 positions matching TRBD1. After removal of 6 bases from V and 3 bases from J, the junction contained 4 bases not matched to a gene. The CDR3 loop spans 14 amino acids. Germline lookup yields CDR1 MNHNS and CDR2 SASEGT. The CDR3 nucleotides are TGTGCCAGCAGAAGGGACAGTCCTAATGAAAAACTGTTTTTT. Translating it yields CASRRDSPNEKLFF.

The chain employs TRBV19 and TRBJ2-7, with 11 bases aligning to TRBD1. V was clipped by 6 bases and J by 5 bases; unmatched bases: 6. CDR1 is LNHDA and CDR2 is SQIVND in the germline V gene (reference sequence). The CDR3 totals 14 residues. The chain's CDR3 is CASRTGQGANEQYF. CDR3 in DNA: TGTGCCAGTAGAACAGGACAGGGGGCGAACGAGCAGTACTTC.

This clone was observed a handful of times. The chain uses TRBV18 and TRBJ2-3; TRBD1 aligns across 9 bases. CDR1 and CDR2 from the germline V gene are KGHSH and LQKENI. The CDR3 loop spans 13 amino acids. The J segment lost 4 bases and the V segment lost 6 bases, leaving 2 bases of the junction unmatched. The CDR3 sequence is CASSGQGSDTQYF. CDR3 in DNA: TGTGCCAGCTCCGGACAGGGGTCAGATACGCAGTATTTT.

This clone was counted only a few times. The chain joins TRBV13 to TRBJ1-1; tentatively, D is TRBD1 (5 bases). Germline CDR1 and CDR2: PRHDT and FYEKMQ (reference sequence). The CDR3 is made up of 16 amino acids. V was shortened by 2 bases and J by 5 bases, with 18 bases between the two germline ends. DNA for the CDR3: TGTGCCAGCAGCTTAATCCCAGCAGGGAGGGGAACTGAAGCTTTCTTT. Translating it yields CASSLIPAGRGTEAFF.

V and J are TRBV19 and TRBJ1-1, with no clear D. Per germline, CDR1 LNHDA and CDR2 SQIVND (reference sequence). V was pared by 7 bases and J by 2 bases, with 11 bases between. The CDR3 loop spans 13 amino acids. CDR3 sequence reads: CASTKALNTEAFF. The CDR3 nucleotides read TGTGCCAGTACCAAAGCCTTAAACACTGAAGCTTTCTTT.

The gene calls are TRBV19 and TRBJ1-5; 7 bases align to TRBD1. From germline, CDR1 is LNHDA and CDR2 SQIVND (reference sequence). V lost 7 bases to trimming and J lost 3 bases; unmatched junction nucleotides: 3. The CDR3 has 13 amino acids. The CDR3 DNA reads TGTGCCAGTAAGGACAGGCCCAATCAGCCCCAGCATTTT. Translated: CASKDRPNQPQHF.

V gene TRBV25-1 combines with J gene TRBJ2-1; no reliable D call. The CDR3 is 11 residues long. Germline V gene sequence: CDR1 MGHDK, CDR2 SYGVNS. V was cut by 6 bases and J by 3 bases, with 3 bases left in between. CDR3 sequence (DNA): TGTGCCAGCAGCGGCTACAATGAGCAGTTCTTC. Its protein product is CASSGYNEQFF. Together with reference TRBV25-1 and TRBJ2-1, the CDR3 gives the full variable domain: EADIYQTPRYLVIGTGKKITLECSQTMGHDKMYWYQQDPGMELHLIHYSYGVNSTEKGDLSSESTVSRIRTEHFPLTLESARPSHTSQYLCASSGYNEQFFGPGTRLTVL.

This clone was observed a few times. V gene TRBV30 combines with J gene TRBJ1-1; 7 nucleotides match TRBD1. CDR1 is GTSNPN and CDR2 is SVGIG in the germline V gene (reference sequence). The CDR3 is made up of 17 amino acids. Germline trimming cut 0 bases from V and 0 bases from J; bases unmatched to any gene: 10. The CDR3 region has the DNA TGTGCCTGGAGTGTACCCGAGACAGGGCTCATGAACACTGAAGCTTTCTTT. It encodes CAWSVPETGLMNTEAFF.

This clone was detected only a few times. The chain couples TRBV15 to TRBJ2-1; D gene uncertain. Between the trimmed V and J ends, which lost 4 bases and 7 bases, there was a span of 11 bases. Germline loops: CDR1 LNHNV, CDR2 YYDKDF (reference sequence). CDR3 length: 13 amino acids. DNA for the CDR3: TGTGCCACCAGCACGAGACAAATTAATGAGCAGTTCTTC. It yields the protein CATSTRQINEQFF.

This clone was counted only a few times. The chain is built from TRBV6-1 and TRBJ1-5; D ambiguous. The CDR3 has 14 amino acids. From germline, CDR1 is MNHNS and CDR2 SASEGT. The germline V and J ends were trimmed by 2 bases and 1 base, with 6 bases remaining between them. For the CDR3, the DNA is TGTGCCAGCAGTGAAAGCGGGAGCAATCAGCCCCAGCATTTT. Its protein is CASSESGSNQPQHF.

The sample holds a few counts of this clone. CDR3 residues: CASSWPVQGSDTQYF. Here the CDR3 DNA reads TGCGCCAGCAGCTGGCCCGTACAGGGGTCAGATACGCAGTATTTT. The chain carries TRBV5-1 and TRBJ2-3; 7 positions agree with TRBD1. Trimming took 3 bases from V and 4 from J; bases not matched to a gene: 8. CDR1 is SGHRS, CDR2 YFSETQ, per germline. The CDR3 is 15 amino acids.

This chain connects TRBV11-2 to TRBJ2-7; D possibly corresponds to TRBD1 (7 bases). Trimming pared 3 bases from V and 1 base from J, leaving 13 bases between. CDR1 and CDR2 (germline): SGHAT, FQNNGV. This CDR3 has 15 amino acids. Written as DNA, the CDR3 is TGTGCCAGCAGCTTTCAGGGGGGCGGGTCCTACGAGCAGTACGTC. The encoded protein is CASSFQGGGSYEQYV.

This clone was counted between two and nine times. The chain is built from TRBV9 and TRBJ2-5, with D uncertain. Looked up from germline, CDR1 is SGDLS and CDR2 is YYNGEE. The V and J ends lost 4 bases and 2 bases respectively, with 12 bases between them. The CDR3 contains 14 residues. CDR3: CASSLVGRQETQYF. In nucleotides, the CDR3 is TGTGCCAGCAGCTTAGTGGGCAGACAAGAGACCCAGTACTTC.

This clone was picked up a small number of times. The V and J genes are TRBV20-1 and TRBJ2-3; D not resolved. This CDR3 region has 11 residues. Trimming shortened V by 4 bases and J by 5 bases, and 7 bases separated the two germline ends. Germline CDR1 DFQATT, CDR2 SNEGSKA (reference sequence). This chain's CDR3 is CSAIYGDTQYF. CDR3 sequence (DNA): TGCAGTGCTATCTATGGAGATACGCAGTATTTT.

This rearrangement joins TRBV7-3 to TRBJ1-1; 8 nucleotides align to TRBD1. The trim removed 5 bases at V and 5 bases at J, leaving 4 bases unmatched. The germline CDR1 and CDR2 sequences are SGHTA and FQGTGA. The CDR3 spans 13 residues. In DNA form, the CDR3 reads TGTGCCAGCAGCCGACAGGGGTGGACTGAAGCTTTCTTT. Protein sequence: CASSRQGWTEAFF.

The sample holds a few counts of this clone. The rearrangement uses TRBV19 and TRBJ1-5, with D maybe TRBD1 (5 bases). The CDR3 has 14 amino acids. V shed 1 base and J shed 7 bases, with 11 bases lying between them. Germline CDR1 reads LNHDA; CDR2 reads SQIVND (reference sequence). CDR3 residues: CASSIGAGFQPQHF. The CDR3 nucleotides read TGTGCCAGTAGTATAGGTGCAGGGTTCCAGCCCCAGCATTTT.